This passage covers 8 T cell receptor beta chains from one sample sequenced in a study of spatial heterogeneity in lung cancer. Time point meaning: blood at routine non-recurrence follow-up after resection. TCRdb reprocessed the 5' RACE reads via MiXCR and lists one record per CDR3 protein. The sample holds approximately 110,000 distinct CDR3 sequences, about 10% seen once. The source material was PBMCs, sampled at follow-up. Receptors originate from a female donor with early-stage non-small cell lung cancer.

The chain employs TRBV30 and TRBJ1-5; a possible D gene is TRBD1 (5 bases). Germline loops: CDR1 GTSNPN, CDR2 SVGIG (reference sequence). The CDR3 length is 13 residues. V dropped 5 bases and J dropped 5 bases, with 13 bases sitting between them. CDR3 sequence reads: CAWSQGSHQPQHF. The CDR3 region has the DNA TGTGCCTGGTCCCAGGGTTCCCATCAGCCCCAGCATTTT.

This clonotype was recorded many times. The chain is built from TRBV29-1 and TRBJ1-1; D is undetermined. Trimming removed 2 bases at V and 4 bases at J, with 5 bases between. Germline V gene lookup returns CDR1 SQVTM and CDR2 ANQGSEA. The CDR3 covers 11 residues. The CDR3 bases are TGCAGCGTTGAATATTCCACTGAAGCTTTCTTT. It specifies CSVEYSTEAFF.

The CDR3 DNA follows: TGTGCCAGCAGCAAAGCGGATGGAGGGAACTATGGCTACACCTTC. This codes for CASSKADGGNYGYTF. J is TRBJ1-2 and V is TRBV21-1. TRBV21-1 is noted as a pseudogene. This CDR3 contains 15 residues.

This clonotype has more than one count but fewer than ten. The J gene is TRBJ2-3, the V gene TRBV9; weak D call: TRBD2 (5 bases). There are 15 residues in the CDR3. The V gene lost 0 bases and the J gene lost 3 bases, with 11 bases spanning the gap. The germline CDR1 and CDR2 sequences are SGDLS and YYNGEE. This CDR3 reads CASSVVGSETDTQYF. CDR3 DNA: TGTGCCAGCAGCGTAGTGGGTAGCGAAACAGATACGCAGTATTTT.

Only a few counts were recorded for this clonotype. This chain uses TRBV7-9 with TRBJ1-4; a weak D match, TRBD1 (5 bases). V was cut by 3 bases and J by 3 bases, with 8 bases left in between. The CDR3 has 14 amino acids. Germline V gene sequence: CDR1 SEHNR, CDR2 FQNEAQ (reference sequence). The CDR3 DNA is TGTGCCAGCAGCTTTCAGACAGCTAATGAAAAACTGTTTTTT. Translation gives CASSFQTANEKLFF.

The chain employs TRBV9 and TRBJ2-3; no clear D. The CDR3 has 15 amino acids. Germline V lookup: CDR1 SGDLS, CDR2 YYNGEE. Trimming shortened V by 0 bases and J by 0 bases, and 8 bases separated the two germline ends. In nucleotides, the CDR3 is TGTGCCAGCAGCGTAGGAGTCTCTAGCACAGATACGCAGTATTTT. Protein product: CASSVGVSSTDTQYF.

The genes are TRBV20-1 and TRBJ1-5, with D unclear. There are 13 residues in the CDR3. The germline V and J ends were trimmed by 4 bases and 5 bases, with 12 bases remaining between them. Germline assignment: CDR1 DFQATT and CDR2 SNEGSKA (reference sequence). In DNA, the CDR3 is TGCAGTGCTATACACGATGAAGATCAGCCCCAGCATTTT. Encoded protein: CSAIHDEDQPQHF.

The chain has TRBV6-2 or TRBV6-3 and TRBJ2-7; 7 bases line up with TRBD1. Germline lookup yields CDR1 MNHEY and CDR2 SVGEGT. CDR3 length: 13 amino acids. The V and J ends lost 9 bases and 1 base, in that order; junction bases with no gene match: 6. CDR3 sequence: CASNTGESYEQYF. Here the CDR3 DNA reads TGTGCCAGTAATACAGGGGAATCCTACGAGCAGTACTTC.